Detailed here is one T cell receptor (beta chain). In the authors' methods: Amplification of reference gene primers was used by the study to estimate nucleated cell counts. Libraries were prepared by immunoSEQ multiplex PCR; TCRdb keeps only in-frame clonotypes and omits some of them. That table is the source of V, J and clone size, and D and trimming were worked out from the DNA. The table shows about 140,000 clones, with about 87% occurring only once. The data derive from a study of blood T cell repertoires in COVID-19. At the level of the study: Acute and convalescent COVID-19 specimens originated in the United States, Italy and Spain. T cells, B-cell-depleted T cells, or PBMCs provided the cDNA or gDNA that served as material.

The germline CDR1 and CDR2 sequences are MGHDK and SYGVNS. The junction had 6 bases not matched to a gene; V was cut back by 4 bases and J by 0 bases. There are 15 residues in the CDR3. The receptor was isolated from a human donor with COVID-19, enrolled during active disease. The donor label of this sample is uncertain. Sequencing input: peripheral blood. The V call is TRBV25-1, the J call TRBJ2-7; TRBD2 matches 7 bases. The CDR3 DNA sequence: TGTGCCAGCAGTGGGGCGGGGGAAAGCTCCTACGAGCAGTACTTC. As protein: CASSGAGESSYEQYF.